Shown below are 23 T cell receptor beta chains from a single sample sequenced in a study of blood T cell repertoires in COVID-19. TCRdb keeps only in-frame clones here, not all; method: immunoSEQ multiplex PCR. The repertoire holds 110,000 or so clones, with 88% as singletons. The source material was peripheral blood. These receptor sequences come from a woman between 65 and 79 years old who had recovered from COVID-19.

The V call is TRBV3-1 (or the pseudogene TRBV3-2), the J call TRBJ1-2; 11 bases align to TRBD1. CDR1 is LGHDT and CDR2 is YNNKEL in the germline V gene (reference sequence). Germline trimming cut 4 bases from V and 5 bases from J; bases unmatched to any gene: 12. The CDR3 is 17 amino acids. CDR3 DNA: TGTGCCAGCAGCCCCTCACCCGGGACAGGGGGGCGGTATGGCTACACCTTC. This codes for CASSPSPGTGGRYGYTF.

This chain connects TRBV28 to TRBJ1-2; D perhaps matches TRBD1 (6 bases). The V gene's germline CDR1 is MDHEN and CDR2 SYDVKM. V was cut by 6 bases and J by 9 bases, with 20 bases left in between. CDR3 length: 14 residues. The CDR3 sequence: CASRGHAFGASYTF. CDR3 sequence (DNA): TGTGCCAGCAGGGGACACGCATTCGGGGCCAGCTACACCTTC.

The rearrangement uses TRBV18 and TRBJ1-4; weak D call: TRBD1 (5 bases). The CDR3 has 13 residues. Trimming removed 5 bases at V and 8 bases at J, with 12 bases between. CDR1 KGHSH and CDR2 LQKENI come from the germline V gene. CDR3 sequence reads: CASSTAQGEKLFF. The DNA of the CDR3 is TGTGCCAGCTCAACCGCCCAGGGCGAAAAACTGTTTTTT. The whole variable domain, remainder taken from reference TRBV18 and TRBJ1-4, is NAGVMQNPRHLVRRRGQEARLRCSPMKGHSHVYWYRQLPEEGLKFMVYLQKENIIDESGMPKERFSAEFPKEGPSILRIQQVVRGDSAAYFCASSTAQGEKLFFGSGTQLSVL.

This chain uses TRBV30 with TRBJ2-5, with 10 nucleotides matching TRBD2. Unmatched junction bases numbered 8, after V lost 6 bases and J lost 4 bases. The CDR3 spans 14 residues. Germline-derived CDR1 and CDR2 are GTSNPN and SVGIG (reference sequence). CDR3 protein: CACRLAGVLETQYF. The CDR3 bases are TGTGCCTGCCGGCTAGCGGGAGTGTTAGAGACCCAGTACTTC.

V is TRBV9 and J is TRBJ2-2; perhaps TRBD2 as D (6 bases). Trimming shortened V by 1 base and J by 3 bases, and 13 bases separated the two germline ends. The CDR3 is made up of 16 amino acids. Germline V gene data show CDR1 as SGDLS and CDR2 as YYNGEE. Here the CDR3 DNA reads TGTGCCAGCAGCGTAACCGGGACGGGGGACACCGGGGAGCTGTTTTTT. Translating it yields CASSVTGTGDTGELFF.

The chain has TRBV28 and TRBJ1-4, with a weak D call TRBD1 (6 bases). Germline V gives CDR1 MDHEN, CDR2 SYDVKM. The length of the CDR3 is 12 residues. Deletions cut 6 bases from V and 13 bases from J, with 15 bases between. CDR3 DNA sequence: TGTGCCAGCAGCGTATCTGGACAGACACTGTTTTTT. Protein product: CASSVSGQTLFF.

V gene TRBV30 combines with J gene TRBJ1-4, with a possible D match to TRBD1 (6 bases). The germline V and J ends were trimmed by 1 base and 7 bases, with 16 bases remaining between them. The CDR3 covers 15 residues. Germline values: CDR1 GTSNPN, CDR2 SVGIG (reference sequence). The chain's CDR3 is CAWSGATGFGEKLFF. The CDR3 DNA reads as TGTGCCTGGAGTGGCGCTACAGGGTTTGGTGAAAAACTGTTTTTT.

The V and J genes are TRBV14 and TRBJ1-6, with TRBD1 as a possible D gene (5 bases). V lost 2 bases, J lost 7 bases, and 15 bases lay in between. Per germline, CDR1 SGHDN and CDR2 FVKESK. The CDR3 is made up of 16 amino acids. This CDR3 reads CASSQYQGPNNSPLHF. The CDR3 DNA reads TGTGCCAGCAGCCAATACCAGGGCCCCAACAATTCACCCCTCCACTTT.

The chain has TRBV5-1 and TRBJ2-5; D remains ambiguous. The CDR3 sequence is 14 residues long. Looked up from germline, CDR1 is SGHRS and CDR2 is YFSETQ. V lost 0 bases to trimming and J lost 0 bases, with 6 bases between them. CDR3 loop: CASSLGAYQETQYF. For the CDR3, the DNA is TGCGCCAGCAGCTTGGGCGCGTACCAAGAGACCCAGTACTTC.

The chain has TRBV7-2 and TRBJ2-7; no definite D call. Trimming cost V 0 bases and J 0 bases, with 12 bases left between them. The CDR3 runs 16 residues. The germline gives CDR1 SGHTA, CDR2 FQGNSA. CDR3 loop: CASSLAVASSSYEQYF. The CDR3 DNA follows: TGTGCCAGCAGCTTAGCGGTGGCTTCCAGCTCCTACGAGCAGTACTTC. The variable domain in full, completed from reference TRBV7-2 and TRBJ2-7, reads GAGVSQSPSNKVTEKGKDVELRCDPISGHTALYWYRQSLGQGLEFLIYFQGNSAPDKSGLPSDRFSAERTGGSVSTLTIQRTQQEDSAVYLCASSLAVASSSYEQYFGPGTRLTVT.

V gene TRBV3-1 (or the pseudogene TRBV3-2) combines with J gene TRBJ1-2; D is perhaps TRBD1 (5 bases). Looked up from germline, CDR1 is LGHDT and CDR2 is YNNKEL (reference sequence). The CDR3 length is 14 residues. V was cut by 3 bases and J by 2 bases, with 10 bases left in between. In nucleotides, the CDR3 is TGTGCCAGCAGCCAGACTTCAGGGAACTATGGCTACACCTTC. Protein: CASSQTSGNYGYTF.

This chain connects TRBV20-1 to TRBJ2-1; 7 bases map to TRBD2. Germline V CDR1 and CDR2: DFQATT, SNEGSKA (reference sequence). CDR3 length: 12 amino acids. Trimming cost V 3 bases and J 15 bases; bases outside gene matches: 11. The CDR3 DNA sequence: TGCAGTGCTAGTCCCGGGACTAACGTCCCGTTCTTC. Encoded protein: CSASPGTNVPFF.

V usage is TRBV28 and J usage is TRBJ1-1; tentative D call: TRBD1 (5 bases). This CDR3 has 13 amino acids. Trimming removed 6 bases at V and 1 base at J, with 9 bases between. Germline CDR1 MDHEN, CDR2 SYDVKM. CDR3 DNA: TGTGCCAGCAGGCTAGACAGGAACACTGAAGCTTTCTTT. Translated, it gives CASRLDRNTEAFF. The full variable domain, rest sourced from reference TRBV28 and TRBJ1-1, is DVKVTQSSRYLVKRTGEKVFLECVQDMDHENMFWYRQDPGLGLRLIYFSYDVKMKEKGDIPEGYSVSREKKERFSLILESASTNQTSMYLCASRLDRNTEAFFGQGTRLTVV.

The chain uses TRBV6-5 and TRBJ1-1; the D gene is possibly TRBD1 (5 bases). Germline V lookup: CDR1 MNHEY, CDR2 SVGAGI. The CDR3 spans 15 residues. V was trimmed by 5 bases and J by 2 bases, leaving 15 bases between them. The CDR3 is CASSRPGGKNTEAFF. For the CDR3, the DNA is TGTGCCAGCAGTAGGCCCGGGGGGAAAAACACTGAAGCTTTCTTT.

V usage is TRBV11-3 and J usage is TRBJ2-1; TRBD2 aligns across 8 bases. V gave up 3 bases and J gave up 4 bases; unmatched junction bases: 2. Germline V gives CDR1 SGHNT, CDR2 YENEEA. The CDR3 has 14 residues. This CDR3 reads CASSLTGGYNEQFF. The CDR3, as DNA: TGTGCCAGCAGCTTGACGGGAGGGTACAATGAGCAGTTCTTC.

The chain has TRBV2 and TRBJ1-5; perhaps TRBD1 as D (6 bases). The length of the CDR3 is 16 residues. V was pared by 4 bases and J by 2 bases, with 15 bases between. Germline CDR1 SNHLY, CDR2 FYNNEI. The CDR3, as DNA: TGTGCCAGCAGTGTCCTGGGGGCACTGGGCAATCAGCCCCAGCATTTT. Translating it yields CASSVLGALGNQPQHF.

The V gene is TRBV7-2, the J gene TRBJ2-3; 7 positions agree with TRBD2. Germline CDR1 SGHTA, CDR2 FQGNSA. The length of the CDR3 is 14 residues. V was pared by 3 bases and J by 3 bases, with 3 bases of the junction left unmatched. Here the CDR3 DNA reads TGTGCCAGCAGCTTTACTAGCGCGACAGATACGCAGTATTTT. Translating gives CASSFTSATDTQYF.

This clone was counted only a few times. Other DNA sequences of this sample code for an identical CDR3. The chain uses TRBV3-1 (or the pseudogene TRBV3-2) and TRBJ2-3; 7 nucleotides match TRBD2. The CDR3 extends over 15 amino acids. Trimming at V came to 1 base and at J to 1 base, leaving 2 bases not matched to a gene. CDR1 is LGHDT, CDR2 YNNKEL, per germline (reference sequence). Here the CDR3 reads CASSQGDYRTDTQYF. Here the CDR3 DNA reads TGTGCCAGCAGCCAAGGGGACTATCGCACAGATACGCAGTATTTT.

Here the CDR3 reads CASGQNTEAFF. The CDR3, as DNA: TGTGCCAGCGGACAAAACACTGAAGCTTTCTTT. J is TRBJ1-1 and V is TRBV7-9; D is perhaps TRBD1 (5 bases). V shed 8 bases and J shed 2 bases, with 6 bases lying between them. The CDR3 has 11 amino acids. Per the germline V gene, CDR1 is SEHNR and CDR2 is FQNEAQ (reference sequence).

The V gene is TRBV12-3 or TRBV12-4, the J gene TRBJ2-5; 11 positions agree with TRBD1. The CDR3 totals 13 residues. Trimming removed 5 bases from V and 5 bases from J; junction bases left unmatched: 1. The CDR3: CASSGTGGETQYF. CDR3 coding DNA: TGTGCCAGCAGTGGGACAGGGGGTGAGACCCAGTACTTC.

The CDR3 DNA follows: TGTGCCAGCAGGACAGGGCGGACAGATACGCAGTATTTT. It encodes CASRTGRTDTQYF. The chain has TRBV3-1 (or the pseudogene TRBV3-2) and TRBJ2-3, with TRBD1 identical over 7 bases. This CDR3 region has 13 residues. The junction had 3 bases not matched to a gene; V was cut back by 6 bases and J by 3 bases. Per the germline V gene, CDR1 is LGHDT and CDR2 is YNNKEL (reference sequence).

J is TRBJ2-7 and V is TRBV18; a possible D gene is TRBD2 (6 bases). The germline CDR1 and CDR2 sequences are KGHSH and LQKENI. V lost 3 bases and J lost 0, with 12 bases in between. This CDR3 region has 15 residues. CDR3 in amino acids: CASSPGGVSSYEQYF. Written as DNA, the CDR3 is TGTGCCAGCTCACCCGGGGGAGTCAGCTCCTACGAGCAGTACTTC.

The V and J genes are TRBV7-9 and TRBJ2-5; TRBD1 might be the D (7 bases). This CDR3 spans 14 amino acids. CDR1 SEHNR and CDR2 FQNEAQ come from the germline V gene (reference sequence). V lost 1 base and J 5 bases, leaving 11 bases between the germline ends. The CDR3 spells CASSLEQGRETQYF. The DNA for the CDR3 is TGTGCCAGCAGCTTAGAACAGGGGAGGGAGACCCAGTACTTC.